This T cell receptor beta chain was recorded in a study of CD8+CD57+ T cells in acquired aplastic anemia. CDR3 and TCR beta VDJ profiling relied on genomic DNA as the template. One entry per CDR3 protein results from TCRdb running MiXCR on the reads. The top ten clones hold about 17% of a sample with about 190,000 distinct CDR3 sequences, approximately 50% of them seen once. The table lists this clonotype with a count of one. Its matching antigen is unknown. The CDR3 is 19 amino acids. The V end was cut by 4 bases, the J end by 3 bases, with 28 bases between. Per the germline V gene, CDR1 is SGHVS and CDR2 is FNYEAQ. Study-wide results and limits: Overlap between patients and controls comprised just under 30 CD8+ CDR3 sequences.

The sample comprised sorted CD4+, CD8+, or CD8+CD57+ T cells (not recorded which) from PBMCs. The V call is TRBV7-6, the J call TRBJ2-7, with TRBD1 as a possible D gene (6 bases). The TCR was taken from a human donor in good health, serving as a control. The CDR3 here is CASSSRPPGQVSAYYEQYF. The CDR3 region has the DNA TGTGCCAGCAGCTCGCGACCACCGGGACAAGTATCCGCGTACTACGAGCAGTACTTC.